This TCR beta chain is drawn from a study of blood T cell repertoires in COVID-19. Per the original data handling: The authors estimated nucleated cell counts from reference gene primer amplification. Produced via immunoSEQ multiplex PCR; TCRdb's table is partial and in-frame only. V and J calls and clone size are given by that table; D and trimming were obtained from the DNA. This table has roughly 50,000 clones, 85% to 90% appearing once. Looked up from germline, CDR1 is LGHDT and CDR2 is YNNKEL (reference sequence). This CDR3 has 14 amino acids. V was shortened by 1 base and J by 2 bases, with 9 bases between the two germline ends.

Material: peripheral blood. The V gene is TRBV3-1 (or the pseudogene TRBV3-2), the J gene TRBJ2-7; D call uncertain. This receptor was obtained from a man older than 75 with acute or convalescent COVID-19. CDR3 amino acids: CASSQGPGPYEQYF. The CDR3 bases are TGTGCCAGCAGCCAAGGCCCAGGCCCCTACGAGCAGTACTTC.